This record looks at one T cell receptor (beta chain) sequence and its context. MiXCR, applied by TCRdb to the 5' RACE reads, yields one record per CDR3 protein. This sample carries under 800,000 distinct CDR3 sequences, 21% of them seen once, and the ten largest clones take more than 4%. The data belong to a study of identical twins. This same sample was also taken into another study, of T cells expressing NK-cell markers.

This TCR came from a woman aged 18-29 years in good health. Sequenced: PBMCs.

In DNA form, the CDR3 reads TGTGCCAGCAGCCAAGAACCCCCTCAGGAGCAGTTCTTC. It translates to CASSQEPPQEQFF. The genes are TRBV4-2 and TRBJ2-1; D remains ambiguous. The V gene lost 0 bases and the J gene lost 10 bases, with 10 bases spanning the gap. The length of the CDR3 is 13 residues. Germline values: CDR1 LGHNA, CDR2 YNFKEQ.